Below are 24 T cell receptor beta chains sequenced from a single sample in a study of control samples from healthy donors and cancer patients (dated by TCRdb to 2020 to 2022). Preparation of the library involved the immunoSEQ multiplex PCR assay. Held by TCRdb, this immuneACCESS table contains in-frame sequences only and omits some clones. Under half of the omission traces to an unresolved V gene where checked; the cause of the rest is unknown. The sample table lists approximately 230,000 clones, 82% of them with a count of one. The ten largest clones represent 10% to 15% of the sample. The sample taken for sequencing was PBMCs. Receptor source: a woman between 55 and 75 years old with lung cancer.

The sample holds one count of this clone. This chain links TRBV5-1 with TRBJ1-1, with 7 bases identical to TRBD1. Losses at the gene ends were 3 bases for V and 4 bases for J; bases not matched to a gene: 12. The CDR3 is 16 amino acids. Germline lookup yields CDR1 SGHRS and CDR2 YFSETQ. CDR3 DNA sequence: TGCGCCAGCAGCTCCACCCCCGGGACAGAGGGCACTGAAGCTTTCTTT. Translating it yields CASSSTPGTEGTEAFF.

In this sample, this clone turned up once. The chain combines TRBV9 with TRBJ2-7, with D unclear. The CDR3 has 14 residues. V lost 0 bases and J lost 3, with 10 bases in between. Germline loops: CDR1 SGDLS, CDR2 YYNGEE. CDR3 region: CASSVGGSVYEQYF. As DNA, the CDR3 is TGTGCCAGCAGCGTAGGGGGATCTGTCTACGAGCAGTACTTC.

The J gene is TRBJ2-1, the V gene TRBV5-4; 13 bases agree with TRBD2. CDR1 and CDR2 (germline): SGHNT, YYREEE (reference sequence). The V segment lost 0 bases and the J segment 4 bases; nucleotides outside the gene matches: 4. The CDR3 totals 17 residues. The CDR3 protein is CASSLDQLAGGYNEQFF. CDR3 in DNA: TGTGCCAGCAGCTTGGACCAACTAGCGGGGGGGTACAATGAGCAGTTCTTC.

The rearrangement links TRBV28 to TRBJ1-1, with TRBD1 matching over 9 bases. The J segment lost 6 bases and the V segment lost 3 bases, leaving 17 bases of the junction unmatched. The CDR3 totals 18 residues. Germline values: CDR1 MDHEN, CDR2 SYDVKM. DNA for the CDR3: TGTGCCAGCAGTTTTTCTAGTCCCGGGACAGGGTTAATCGCTGAAGCTTTCTTT. It codes for CASSFSSPGTGLIAEAFF.

The V call is TRBV6-4, the J call TRBJ2-7; no clear D. In germline, CDR1 is MRHNA, CDR2 SNTAGT. CDR3 length: 15 amino acids. Deletions cut 8 bases from V and 2 bases from J, with 19 bases between. This CDR3 is CASGRTRPCTYEQYF. CDR3 nucleotide sequence: TGTGCCAGCGGCCGGACCAGGCCATGCACCTACGAGCAGTACTTC.

This rearrangement joins TRBV10-2 to TRBJ2-3, with TRBD2 matching 9 bases. The germline gives CDR1 WSHSY, CDR2 SAAADI. V lost 6 bases to trimming and J lost 2 bases; unmatched junction nucleotides: 6. The CDR3 totals 15 residues. DNA for the CDR3: TGCGCCAGCAGGGACGGGACTAGCTTCACAGATACGCAGTATTTT. Encoded protein: CASRDGTSFTDTQYF.

This clone showed up just a few times. This chain connects TRBV6-5 to TRBJ2-3, with 16 positions matching TRBD2. The CDR3 runs 15 residues. The germline V gene has CDR1 MNHEY and CDR2 SVGAGI. V was pared by 6 bases and J by 6 bases, with 3 bases of the junction left unmatched. CDR3 in DNA: TGTGCCAGCAGGGGACTAGCGGGAGGGCGGGATACGCAGTATTTT. It yields the protein CASRGLAGGRDTQYF.

The gene calls are TRBV9 and TRBJ1-5; the D is unclear. This CDR3 region has 15 residues. CDR1 and CDR2 (germline): SGDLS, YYNGEE. Trimming cost V 0 bases and J 0 bases, with 7 bases left between them. The CDR3 here is CASSVGGISNQPQHF. CDR3 nucleotides: TGTGCCAGCAGCGTAGGCGGGATTAGCAATCAGCCCCAGCATTTT.

This clone was seen many times. This chain connects TRBV6-5 to TRBJ2-7; 11 nucleotides agree with TRBD1. The CDR3 has 14 residues. Germline assignment: CDR1 MNHEY and CDR2 SVGAGI. V dropped 4 bases and J dropped 6; count of bases not matched to a gene: 5. In DNA, the CDR3 is TGTGCCAGCAGTTTAATTGGACAGGGGGCCGAGCAGTACTTC. It translates to CASSLIGQGAEQYF.

The rearrangement links TRBV23-1 to TRBJ1-6; 10 bases map to TRBD1. TRBV23-1 is filed as an ORF, its function uncertain. The CDR3 sequence is 16 residues long. V was clipped by 6 bases and J by 10 bases; unmatched bases: 12. The chain's CDR3 is CASSPLGTGEQSPLHF. CDR3 DNA sequence: TGCGCCAGCAGCCCACTTGGGACAGGGGAGCAATCACCCCTCCACTTT.

The rearrangement joins TRBV6-5 to TRBJ1-1; D ambiguous. Germline CDR1 is MNHEY and CDR2 is SVGAGI. The V end lost 6 bases, the J end lost 4 bases, and 15 bases lay between the germline ends. The length of the CDR3 is 14 residues. CDR3 in DNA: TGTGCCAGCAGCCTGACCGAAACAGCCACTGAAGCTTTCTTT. It codes for CASSLTETATEAFF.

V usage is TRBV9 and J usage is TRBJ1-2; 9 bases are shared with TRBD1. Germline lookup yields CDR1 SGDLS and CDR2 YYNGEE. Losses at the gene ends were 4 bases for V and 1 base for J; bases not matched to a gene: 5. The CDR3 has 15 amino acids. CDR3 sequence reads: CASSPRQGVNYGYTF. The CDR3 DNA is TGTGCCAGCAGCCCTCGACAGGGGGTTAACTATGGCTACACCTTC.

The chain is built from TRBV4-1 and TRBJ1-4; weak D call: TRBD1 (5 bases). Germline CDR1 and CDR2: MGHRA and YSYEKL. The CDR3 loop spans 15 amino acids. The V end was cut by 2 bases, the J end by 7 bases, with 14 bases between. The CDR3 loop is CASSQRGRVAEKLFF. The DNA for the CDR3 is TGCGCCAGCAGCCAACGGGGCAGGGTGGCTGAAAAACTGTTTTTT.

This rearrangement joins TRBV18 to TRBJ1-5; D is possibly TRBD1 (6 bases). This CDR3 has 16 amino acids. Germline V gene sequence: CDR1 KGHSH, CDR2 LQKENI. V dropped 1 base and J dropped 8 bases, with 18 bases sitting between them. As DNA, the CDR3 is TGTGCCAGCTCACCACTTTCTCCAGGGGTTGGTGAGCCCCAGCATTTT. Translation gives CASSPLSPGVGEPQHF.

The chain joins TRBV4-1 to TRBJ1-2, with TRBD1 identical over 7 bases. The CDR3 sequence is 18 residues long. CDR1 and CDR2 (germline): MGHRA, YSYEKL. Losses at the gene ends were 0 bases for V and 5 bases for J; bases not matched to a gene: 15. CDR3 sequence reads: CASSQDIAGTALPYGYTF. The CDR3 DNA sequence: TGCGCCAGCAGCCAAGATATAGCCGGGACAGCATTACCTTATGGCTACACCTTC.

CDR3 loop: CASMTPDTQYF. As DNA, the CDR3 is TGTGCCAGCATGACCCCAGATACGCAGTATTTT. The chain employs TRBV28 and TRBJ2-3, with no clear D. The CDR3 length is 11 residues. V was trimmed by 7 bases and J by 4 bases, leaving 6 bases between them. Germline V gives CDR1 MDHEN, CDR2 SYDVKM.

V usage is TRBV11-2 and J usage is TRBJ1-2; D uncertain. CDR3 length: 12 amino acids. The V end lost 6 bases, the J end lost 8 bases, and 13 bases lay between the germline ends. Germline CDR1 and CDR2: SGHAT and FQNNGV. CDR3 protein: CASSSEGSGYTF. CDR3 nucleotides: TGTGCCAGCAGTTCGGAGGGTTCAGGCTACACCTTC.

DNA of the CDR3: TGTGCCAGCAGCCTCGACGGGAACACTGAAGCTTTCTTT. Its translation: CASSLDGNTEAFF. The V and J genes are TRBV3-1 (or the pseudogene TRBV3-2) and TRBJ1-1; D gene uncertain. V was shortened by 4 bases and J by 1 base, with 7 bases between the two germline ends. The CDR3 has 13 residues. Germline CDR1 and CDR2: LGHDT and YNNKEL (reference sequence).

The V call is TRBV3-1 (or the pseudogene TRBV3-2), the J call TRBJ1-5; 8 positions agree with TRBD1. The ends lost 2 bases at V and 6 bases at J; junction bases unmatched: 6. The germline gives CDR1 LGHDT, CDR2 YNNKEL (reference sequence). CDR3 length equals 15 residues. The DNA for the CDR3 is TGTGCCAGCAGCCAAACGACAGGGGTTGGTCAGCCCCAGCATTTT. This translates into CASSQTTGVGQPQHF.

The V and J genes are TRBV2 and TRBJ2-1; D not certain. The CDR3 covers 13 residues. Trimming shortened V by 10 bases and J by 8 bases, and 18 bases separated the two germline ends. Germline V CDR1 and CDR2: SNHLY, FYNNEI. The CDR3 sequence is CATNLDPVDEQFF. CDR3 DNA sequence: TGTGCCACCAATCTCGACCCCGTCGATGAGCAGTTCTTC. Variable domain in full (rest from reference TRBV2 and TRBJ2-1): EPEVTQTPSHQVTQMGQEVILRCVPISNHLYFYWYRQILGQKVEFLVSFYNNEISEKSEIFDDQFSVERPDGSNFTLKIRSTKLEDSAMYFCATNLDPVDEQFFGPGTRLTVL.

The count of this clone is one. V is TRBV6-5 and J is TRBJ1-2; TRBD1 is a possible D gene (5 bases). Germline V CDR1 and CDR2: MNHEY, SVGAGI. Trimming cost V 6 bases and J 7 bases, with 15 bases left between them. CDR3 length: 13 residues. For the CDR3, the DNA is TGTGCCAGCAGCACGGCCGGGGCAGGTGGCTACACCTTC. Protein product: CASSTAGAGGYTF.

The rearrangement links TRBV19 to TRBJ2-7, with D possibly being TRBD1 (5 bases). Per germline, CDR1 LNHDA and CDR2 SQIVND (reference sequence). The CDR3 covers 12 residues. Between the trimmed V and J ends, which lost 9 bases and 2 bases, there was a span of 11 bases. The CDR3 sequence is CASRDPPYEQYF. CDR3 nucleotide sequence: TGTGCCAGCAGGGATCCTCCCTACGAGCAGTACTTC.

V usage is TRBV5-4 and J usage is TRBJ2-1, with D tentatively TRBD2 (6 bases). The CDR3 has 14 residues. Germline V gene sequence: CDR1 SGHNT, CDR2 YYREEE (reference sequence). The V end was cut by 2 bases, the J end by 16 bases, with 22 bases between. The CDR3 region is CASSFPKSGDSLFF. In DNA form, the CDR3 reads TGTGCCAGCAGCTTTCCGAAGTCGGGGGACTCCTTATTCTTC.

The rearrangement joins TRBV28 to TRBJ2-7; D is perhaps TRBD1 or TRBD2 (6 bases each). The CDR3 consists of 13 residues. In germline, CDR1 is MDHEN, CDR2 SYDVKM. Trimming removed 6 bases at V and 3 bases at J, with 12 bases between. The CDR3 sequence: CASRVGGVYEQYF. The CDR3 coding sequence is TGTGCCAGCAGGGTCGGGGGCGTCTACGAGCAGTACTTC.